This T cell receptor beta chain appears in the sequencing data of a study of cytomegalovirus exposure and HLA in healthy donors. Overall study context: Membership in the Caucasian-associated ancestry cluster was found for about 80% of a few hundred genotyped donors.

Germline trimming cut 4 bases from V and 5 bases from J; bases unmatched to any gene: 2. CDR3 length: 12 residues. Germline V lookup: CDR1 SGHRS, CDR2 YFSETQ. The PCR made use of 60 Vbeta and 13 Jbeta primers. Authors' processing steps: An analysis performed later counted about 80 million unique TCR beta chains (approximately 11 million of them shared). The protocol was immunoSEQ multiplex PCR, while the TCRdb copy is restricted to in-frame clones and leaves out a portion. The V and J calls and clone size are taken from that table; D and trimming were inferred from the DNA. The table has about 99,000 clones, roughly three quarters seen once; the top ten hold over 2.5%.

The receptor was derived from a male donor in good health and CMV-seropositive. Sequenced sample: PBMCs. The gene calls are TRBV5-1 and TRBJ1-1; TRBD1 aligns across 7 bases. The CDR3 DNA is TGCGCCAGCAGCCGGGGACAGACTGAAGCTTTCTTT. Translation: CASSRGQTEAFF.